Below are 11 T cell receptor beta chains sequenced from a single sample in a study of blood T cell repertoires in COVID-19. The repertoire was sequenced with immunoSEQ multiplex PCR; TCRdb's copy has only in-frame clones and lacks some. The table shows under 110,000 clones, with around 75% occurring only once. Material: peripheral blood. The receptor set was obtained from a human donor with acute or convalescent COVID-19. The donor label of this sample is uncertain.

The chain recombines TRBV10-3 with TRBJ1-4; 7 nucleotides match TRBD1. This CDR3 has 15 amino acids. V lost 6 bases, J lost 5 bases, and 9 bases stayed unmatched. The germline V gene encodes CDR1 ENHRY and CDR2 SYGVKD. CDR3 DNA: TGTGCCATCAGATACCGGGACAGCCTAAATGAAAAACTGTTTTTT. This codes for CAIRYRDSLNEKLFF.

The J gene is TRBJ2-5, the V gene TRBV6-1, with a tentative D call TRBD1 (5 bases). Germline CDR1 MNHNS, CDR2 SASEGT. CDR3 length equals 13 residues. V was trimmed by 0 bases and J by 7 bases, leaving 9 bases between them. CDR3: CASSEALQGTQYF. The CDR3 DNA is TGTGCCAGCAGTGAAGCGCTTCAGGGGACCCAGTACTTC.

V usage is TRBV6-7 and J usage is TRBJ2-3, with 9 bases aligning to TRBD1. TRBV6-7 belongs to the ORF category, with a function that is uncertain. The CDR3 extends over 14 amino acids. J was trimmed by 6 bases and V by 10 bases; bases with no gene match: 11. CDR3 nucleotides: TGTGCCACCCGGCCTGGGGGGACAGGGGATACGCAGTATTTT. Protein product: CATRPGGTGDTQYF.

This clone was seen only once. The CDR3 is CASIAPRTGHTEAFF. For the CDR3, the DNA is TGTGCCAGCATCGCCCCTCGGACAGGGCATACTGAAGCTTTCTTT. The chain couples TRBV7-9 to TRBJ1-1, with 8 bases that match TRBD1. V lost 7 bases, J lost 5 bases, and 12 bases stayed unmatched. CDR1 and CDR2 from the germline V gene are SEHNR and FQNEAQ (reference sequence). This CDR3 is 15 amino acids long.

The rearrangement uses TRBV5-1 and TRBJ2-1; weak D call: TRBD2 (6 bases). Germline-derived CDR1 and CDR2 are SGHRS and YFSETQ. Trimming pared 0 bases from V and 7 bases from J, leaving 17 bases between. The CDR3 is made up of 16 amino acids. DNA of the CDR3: TGCGCCAGCAGCTTGGACACCGGGAGACCTGGGAATGAGCAGTTCTTC. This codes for CASSLDTGRPGNEQFF.

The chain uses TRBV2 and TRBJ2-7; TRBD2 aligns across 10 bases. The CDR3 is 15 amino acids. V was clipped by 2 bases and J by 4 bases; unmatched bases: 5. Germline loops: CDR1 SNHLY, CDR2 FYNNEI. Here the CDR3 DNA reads TGTGCCAGCAGTGAAATAGCGGGGGGCCGATACGAGCAGTACGTC. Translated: CASSEIAGGRYEQYV.

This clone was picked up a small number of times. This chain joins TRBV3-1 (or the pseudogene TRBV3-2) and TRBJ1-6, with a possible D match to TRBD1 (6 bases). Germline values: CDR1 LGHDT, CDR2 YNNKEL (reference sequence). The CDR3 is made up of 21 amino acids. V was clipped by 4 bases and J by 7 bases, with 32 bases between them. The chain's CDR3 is CASSPLYHTPDPGQLNSPLHF. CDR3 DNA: TGTGCCAGCAGCCCCCTTTACCATACCCCCGATCCGGGACAACTAAATTCACCCCTCCACTTT.

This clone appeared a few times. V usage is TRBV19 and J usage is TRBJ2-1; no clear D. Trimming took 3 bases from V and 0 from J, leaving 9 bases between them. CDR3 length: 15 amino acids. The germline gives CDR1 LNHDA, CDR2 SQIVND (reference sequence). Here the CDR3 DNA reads TGTGCCAGTAGTATGGAGATGACCTCCTACAATGAGCAGTTCTTC. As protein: CASSMEMTSYNEQFF.

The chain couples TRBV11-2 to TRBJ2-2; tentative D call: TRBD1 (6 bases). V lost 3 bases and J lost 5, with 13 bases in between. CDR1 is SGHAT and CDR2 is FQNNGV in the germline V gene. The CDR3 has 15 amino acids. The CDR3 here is CASSFGRGQTGELFF. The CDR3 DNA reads TGTGCCAGCAGCTTCGGCAGGGGCCAGACCGGGGAGCTGTTTTTT. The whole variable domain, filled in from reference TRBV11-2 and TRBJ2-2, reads EAGVAQSPRYKIIEKRQSVAFWCNPISGHATLYWYQQILGQGPKLLIQFQNNGVVDDSQLPKDRFSAERLKGVDSTLKIQPAKLEDSAVYLCASSFGRGQTGELFFGEGSRLTVL.

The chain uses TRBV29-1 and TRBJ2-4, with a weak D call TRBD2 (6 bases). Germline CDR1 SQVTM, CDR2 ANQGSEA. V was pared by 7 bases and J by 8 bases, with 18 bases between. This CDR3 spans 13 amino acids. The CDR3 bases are TGCAGCGCACTTGGGCCGTCGGGGGACATTCAGTACTTC. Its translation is CSALGPSGDIQYF.

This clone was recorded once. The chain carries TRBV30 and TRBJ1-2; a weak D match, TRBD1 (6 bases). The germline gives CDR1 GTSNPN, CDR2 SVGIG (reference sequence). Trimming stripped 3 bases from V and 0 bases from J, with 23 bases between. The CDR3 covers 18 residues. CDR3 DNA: TGTGCCTGGAGGGGGGAATCTTCGGGACACAGAGCTAACTATGGCTACACCTTC. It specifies CAWRGESSGHRANYGYTF.